The present entry profiles one TCR beta chain with its context. Looked up from germline, CDR1 is SGHRS and CDR2 is YFSETQ. This CDR3 spans 20 amino acids. Trimming shortened V by 4 bases and J by 0 bases, and 28 bases separated the two germline ends. The sample comes from a study of blood T cell repertoires in COVID-19. Study context: Samples came from the United States, Italy and Spain, spanning acute and convalescent COVID-19.

Some clones are missing from TCRdb's copy, which holds only in-frame ones; the method was immunoSEQ multiplex PCR. The sample contains about 260,000 clones, 84% of which appear only once. The specimen sequenced was peripheral blood. The source of this sequence is a woman aged 40 to 50 who had recovered from COVID-19. The chain couples TRBV5-1 to TRBJ1-2; D is perhaps TRBD1 (6 bases). The CDR3 spells CASSPRQASRTLPSNYGYTF. The DNA for the CDR3 is TGCGCCAGCAGCCCTCGACAGGCCTCAAGGACTCTCCCCTCTAACTATGGCTACACCTTC.